The text below deals with one T cell receptor (beta chain). The identical CDR3 is also encoded by other nucleotide sequences in the sample. These data belong to a study of blood T cell repertoires in COVID-19. Per the study methods: By means of reference gene primer amplification, nucleated cell counts were estimated. Measured with immunoSEQ multiplex PCR; TCRdb has only the in-frame clones, and not every one. V and J calls and clone size come straight from that table; D and trimming were deduced from the DNA. Of 250,000 to 400,000 clones listed, roughly 88% are singletons. This CDR3 has 12 amino acids. J gave up 1 base and V 4 bases, and 0 bases lay outside the gene matches. Germline V lookup: CDR1 SQVTM, CDR2 ANQGSEA.

The TCR sequence derives from a woman under 40 with COVID-19, enrolled during active disease. The material sequenced was peripheral blood. The chain recombines TRBV29-1 with TRBJ2-5; 7 bases are a match to TRBD1. The DNA for the CDR3 is TGCAGCGTTGGACAGGGCCAAGAGACCCAGTACTTC. Amino acids: CSVGQGQETQYF.